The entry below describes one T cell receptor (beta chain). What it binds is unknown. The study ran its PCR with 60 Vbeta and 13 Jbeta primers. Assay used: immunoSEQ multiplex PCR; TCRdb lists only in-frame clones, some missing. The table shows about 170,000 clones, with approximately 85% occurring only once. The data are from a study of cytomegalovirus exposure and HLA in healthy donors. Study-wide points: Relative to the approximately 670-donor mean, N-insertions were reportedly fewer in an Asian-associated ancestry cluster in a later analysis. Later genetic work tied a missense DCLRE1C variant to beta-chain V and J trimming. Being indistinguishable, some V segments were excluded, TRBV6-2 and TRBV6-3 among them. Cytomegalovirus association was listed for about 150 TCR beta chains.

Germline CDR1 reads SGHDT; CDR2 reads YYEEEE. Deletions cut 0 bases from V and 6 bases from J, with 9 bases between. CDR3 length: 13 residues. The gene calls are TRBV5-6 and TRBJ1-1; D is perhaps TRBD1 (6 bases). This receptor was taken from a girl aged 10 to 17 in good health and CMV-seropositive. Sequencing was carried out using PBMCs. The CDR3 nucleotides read TGTGCCAGCAGCTTGGGGGCAGGGGCTGAAGCTTTCTTT. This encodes CASSLGAGAEAFF.